Listed below are T cell receptor beta chains from one sample, sequenced in a study of cytomegalovirus exposure and HLA in healthy donors. Only in-frame clones appear in the TCRdb table, and some are missing; sequencing was by immunoSEQ multiplex PCR. This sample yields some 180,000 clones, of which approximately 85% are seen a single time; about 2% belongs to the top ten. Input material: PBMCs. All receptors derive from a woman between 45 and 60 years old in good health and CMV-seronegative. CDR3s include the opening cysteine and the closing phenylalanine or tryptophan. Each record gives: clone size, V gene, D gene, CDR3 length, J gene, CDR3 protein, CDR3 DNA. The D gene is left open where the match is weak. Where a row states a size, it is once, few, many or the class of an expanded clone; other rows omit it.

>.|TRBV5-8|TRBD2|16|TRBJ2-1
CASSLAGTSGRLEQFF
TGTGCCAGCAGCTTGGCTGGGACTAGCGGGAGACTTGAGCAGTTCTTC
>.|TRBV6-4|.|15|TRBJ2-7
CASSDESPSWYEQYF
TGTGCCAGCAGTGACGAGTCTCCTAGCTGGTACGAGCAGTACTTC
>.|TRBV5-1|.|14|TRBJ1-2
CASSLGLDLYGYTF
TGCGCCAGCAGCTTGGGACTGGACTTGTACGGCTACACCTTC
>.|TRBV10-3|TRBD2|16|TRBJ2-1
CAIRGTSGSGYNEQFF
TGTGCCATCAGAGGGACTAGCGGGAGTGGCTACAATGAGCAGTTCTTC
>.|TRBV11-2|TRBD1|18|TRBJ1-4
CASSSRGYRDSSNEKLFF
TGTGCCAGCAGCTCAAGAGGATACCGGGACAGCAGTAATGAAAAACTGTTTTTT
>once|TRBV4-3|.|13|TRBJ2-5
CASSPAYRETQYF
TGCGCCAGCAGCCCAGCGTATCGAGAGACCCAGTACTTC
>.|TRBV2|TRBD2|15|TRBJ2-1
CASDREGSSYNEQFF
TGTGCCAGTGACCGGGAGGGGAGCTCCTACAATGAGCAGTTCTTC
>.|TRBV30|TRBD2|13|TRBJ2-2
CARDYFSTGELFF
TGTGCCAGGGACTACTTTTCCACCGGGGAGCTGTTTTTT
>.|TRBV2|TRBD2|17|TRBJ2-3
CASSGARTSGSTDTQYF
TGTGCCAGCAGTGGGGCCCGGACTAGCGGAAGCACAGATACGCAGTATTTT
>.|TRBV7-2|TRBD1|14|TRBJ2-5
CASSPGQGAGTQYF
TGTGCCAGCAGCCCGGGACAGGGGGCAGGGACCCAGTACTTC
>.|TRBV7-9|.|15|TRBJ1-3
CASSPREGAGNTIYF
TGTGCCAGCAGCCCGCGGGAGGGCGCGGGAAACACCATATATTTT
>.|TRBV7-2|.|14|TRBJ1-1
CASILSPGGTEAFF
TGTGCCAGCATCCTCTCGCCGGGGGGCACTGAAGCTTTCTTT
>.|TRBV7-6|TRBD2|18|TRBJ2-1
CASSRQVIRTSGINEQFF
TGTGCCAGCAGCCGCCAAGTAATCCGGACTAGCGGGATTAATGAGCAGTTCTTC
>.|TRBV4-1|.|17|TRBJ1-3
CASSQGGRRGSGNTIYF
TGCGCCAGCAGCCAAGGAGGAAGGCGAGGGTCGGGAAACACCATATATTTT
>.|TRBV2|.|14|TRBJ2-1
CASSLDLNRGEQFF
TGTGCCAGCAGCCTCGACCTTAATCGGGGTGAGCAGTTCTTC
>.|TRBV7-2|TRBD2|16|TRBJ2-3
CASSPGEGTHHYTQYF
TGTGCCAGCAGCCCCGGGGAGGGGACCCATCATTATACGCAGTATTTT
>.|TRBV7-3|.|14|TRBJ2-1
CASSPGSTSTEQFF
TGTGCCAGCAGCCCAGGTTCTACTAGTACTGAGCAGTTCTTC
>.|TRBV9|.|15|TRBJ1-4
CASSARSGSWEKLFF
TGTGCCAGCAGCGCCCGGTCGGGGAGTTGGGAAAAACTGTTTTTT
>once|TRBV6-5|.|13|TRBJ2-2
CASSLNRGVELFF
TGTGCCAGCAGTTTAAACCGGGGAGTGGAGCTGTTTTTT
>.|TRBV6-1|.|16|TRBJ1-1
CASSELPGPGSVGAFF
TGTGCCAGCAGTGAACTCCCTGGGCCAGGTAGCGTCGGAGCTTTCTTT
>.|TRBV4-1|TRBD1|17|TRBJ1-5
CASSQDFFGQVNQPQHF
TGCGCCAGCAGCCAAGATTTTTTCGGACAGGTTAATCAGCCCCAGCATTTT
>.|TRBV6-5|TRBD1|16|TRBJ1-2
CASSYLRMTGNDGYTF
TGTGCCAGCAGTTACCTCCGCATGACAGGGAACGATGGCTACACCTTC
>.|TRBV4-1|.|15|TRBJ1-3
CASSQDQISGNTIYF
TGCGCCAGCAGCCAAGACCAGATCTCTGGAAACACCATATATTTT
>few|TRBV29-1|.|12|TRBJ2-2
CSVEPNTGELFF
TGCAGCGTTGAACCCAATACCGGGGAGCTGTTTTTT
>.|TRBV27|.|13|TRBJ2-5
CASSLGGGETQYF
TGTGCCAGCAGTTTAGGCGGTGGAGAGACCCAGTACTTC
>.|TRBV28|.|17|TRBJ1-4
CASNPQVYRATNEKLFF
TGTGCCAGCAATCCTCAGGTCTACAGAGCAACTAATGAAAAACTGTTTTTT
>.|TRBV5-1|TRBD1|14|TRBJ1-2
CASSVDRAVYGYTF
TGCGCCAGCAGCGTGGACAGGGCAGTCTATGGCTACACCTTC
>.|TRBV1|.|16|TRBJ1-1
CTSSLDRGLVRTEAFF
TGCACCAGCAGCCTTGACAGGGGGCTGGTTAGGACTGAAGCTTTCTTT
>.|TRBV5-1|.|13|TRBJ2-1
CASSLGSAPRQFF
TGCGCCAGCAGCTTGGGGTCTGCTCCGCGGCAGTTCTTC
>.|TRBV11-2|TRBD2|17|TRBJ2-3
CASSSRTSGSSWDTQYF
TGTGCCAGCAGCTCCCGGACTAGCGGGAGTTCTTGGGATACGCAGTATTTT
>.|TRBV11-1|TRBD2|15|TRBJ2-7
CASSQLAGETYEQYF
TGTGCCAGCAGCCAACTAGCGGGGGAAACCTACGAGCAGTACTTC
>.|TRBV5-6|.|15|TRBJ2-7
CASSLGLRPSYEQYF
TGTGCCAGCAGCTTGGGACTACGGCCCTCCTACGAGCAGTACTTC
>.|TRBV28|.|15|TRBJ1-5
CASSLSEGVNQPQHF
TGTGCCAGCAGTCTCTCCGAAGGGGTGAATCAGCCCCAGCATTTT
>.|TRBV6-5|.|15|TRBJ1-6
CASSFMVAGLSPLHF
TGTGCCAGCTCTTTCATGGTTGCTGGGCTTTCACCCCTCCACTTT
>.|TRBV30|TRBD1|14|TRBJ2-7
CAWSRQGTSYEQYF
TGTGCCTGGTCCCGACAGGGAACCTCCTACGAGCAGTACTTC